The clone carrying this TCR beta chain was detected a few times. The target antigen is unknown. The sample comes from a study of cytomegalovirus exposure and HLA in healthy donors. Findings and limits, study-wide: Subsequent analysis of the roughly 120 validation repertoires found a tendency for first-cohort TCR clusters to co-occur.

Sequencing used immunoSEQ multiplex PCR; TCRdb keeps in-frame clones, though not all of them. The sample holds 70,000 to 75,000 clones; roughly 92% are singletons and the top ten take 1.5% to 2%. Looked up from germline, CDR1 is DFQATT and CDR2 is SNEGSKA (reference sequence). Trimming cost V 3 bases and J 10 bases; bases outside gene matches: 4. The CDR3 totals 11 residues. The TCR sequence derives from a woman aged 18-29 years in good health and CMV-seropositive. Sequenced sample: PBMCs. The rearrangement links TRBV20-1 to TRBJ1-2; 8 nucleotides match TRBD1. CDR3 sequence (DNA): TGCAGTGCTAGGGACAGGGCGGACTACACCTTC. Translated: CSARDRADYTF.